Each of the 24 T cell receptor beta chains below was sequenced from the same sample in a study of T cell changes during pregnancy in multiple sclerosis. The table came from immunoSEQ multiplex PCR; TCRdb's copy has only in-frame clones and leaves some out. The sample records tens of thousands of clones, around nine tenths being singletons. Sequenced here: CD4+ T cells from peripheral blood mononuclear cells, sampled before pregnancy. The source of these receptors is a female donor with multiple sclerosis, enrolled in a pregnancy study.

V gene TRBV5-1 combines with J gene TRBJ1-6, with D maybe TRBD1 (5 bases). Germline V CDR1 and CDR2: SGHRS, YFSETQ. This CDR3 spans 14 amino acids. V shed 3 bases and J shed 9 bases, with 13 bases lying between them. CDR3 residues: CASSYQGGSSPLHF. CDR3 nucleotide sequence: TGCGCCAGCAGCTATCAGGGAGGAAGTTCACCCCTCCACTTT.

This chain uses TRBV2 with TRBJ1-2; D is ambiguous. The length of the CDR3 is 15 residues. Germline CDR1 SNHLY, CDR2 FYNNEI. With 2 bases removed from V and 0 bases from J, the gap between germline ends came to 10 bases. This chain's CDR3 is CASSESSITNYGYTF. Written as DNA, the CDR3 is TGTGCCAGCAGTGAATCGAGTATTACTAACTATGGCTACACCTTC.

The J gene is TRBJ2-1, the V gene TRBV5-1, with 9 positions matching TRBD1. This CDR3 spans 16 amino acids. After removal of 5 bases from V and 0 bases from J, the junction contained 6 bases not matched to a gene. From germline, CDR1 is SGHRS and CDR2 YFSETQ. The CDR3 region has the DNA TGCGCCAGCAGACTACAGGGGGCGAGCTCCTACAATGAGCAGTTCTTC. Translating gives CASRLQGASSYNEQFF.

This sequence joins TRBV6-1 and TRBJ2-7; TRBD2 might be the D (6 bases). Between the trimmed V and J ends, which lost 8 bases and 2 bases, there was a span of 16 bases. Looked up from germline, CDR1 is MNHNS and CDR2 is SASEGT. This CDR3 region has 14 residues. The CDR3 sequence: CASRRDSLPYEQYF. In DNA, the CDR3 is TGTGCCAGCCGCCGGGACTCATTGCCCTACGAGCAGTACTTC.

The CDR3 DNA reads as TGTGCCAGCAGTTTAGCCTCCAGGGATACGCAGTATTTT. Protein sequence: CASSLASRDTQYF. The chain employs TRBV28 and TRBJ2-3; no firm D call. V shed 2 bases and J shed 6 bases, with 9 bases lying between them. The CDR3 loop spans 13 amino acids. CDR1 is MDHEN and CDR2 is SYDVKM in the germline V gene. The full variable domain, completed using reference TRBV28 and TRBJ2-3, is DVKVTQSSRYLVKRTGEKVFLECVQDMDHENMFWYRQDPGLGLRLIYFSYDVKMKEKGDIPEGYSVSREKKERFSLILESASTNQTSMYLCASSLASRDTQYFGPGTRLTVL.

The chain is built from TRBV7-2 and TRBJ2-7, with 11 nucleotides matching TRBD1. V lost 4 bases, J lost 3 bases, and 5 bases stayed unmatched. Germline lookup yields CDR1 SGHTA and CDR2 FQGNSA. This CDR3 contains 15 residues. CDR3 amino acids: CASSSSGTGGYEQYF. In nucleotides, the CDR3 is TGTGCCAGCAGCTCATCCGGGACAGGGGGCTACGAGCAGTACTTC.

The chain combines TRBV7-4 with TRBJ2-7; 9 bases are a match to TRBD1. CDR3 length: 19 amino acids. Per the germline V gene, CDR1 is SGHVT and CDR2 is SQSDAQ. V lost 5 bases and J lost 6; bases outside the gene matches: 23. The CDR3 loop is CASSHMARAKDRGQGEQYF. The CDR3 DNA follows: TGTGCCAGCAGCCATATGGCAAGGGCGAAGGACAGGGGTCAGGGCGAGCAGTACTTC.

This clone was found once. The chain joins TRBV9 to TRBJ2-7, with a possible D match to TRBD1 (6 bases). V gave up 4 bases and J gave up 2 bases, with 16 bases separating them. In germline, CDR1 is SGDLS, CDR2 YYNGEE. The CDR3 loop spans 15 amino acids. The CDR3 sequence: CASSYRGGSAYEQYF. The CDR3, as DNA: TGTGCCAGCAGCTACCGAGGGGGTAGCGCCTACGAGCAGTACTTC.

The chain links TRBV19 to TRBJ2-7; 13 bases match TRBD2. The CDR3 extends over 15 amino acids. The V segment lost 5 bases and the J segment 2 bases; nucleotides outside the gene matches: 3. Germline CDR1 is LNHDA and CDR2 is SQIVND (reference sequence). CDR3 in DNA: TGTGCCAGTAGTGGTGGGACTAGCGGGGCCTACGAGCAGTACTTC. Translation: CASSGGTSGAYEQYF.

The chain couples TRBV28 to TRBJ1-2, with 9 bases lining up with TRBD1. This CDR3 region has 17 residues. Trimming took 7 bases from V and 4 from J; bases not matched to a gene: 16. Per germline, CDR1 MDHEN and CDR2 SYDVKM. The CDR3 loop is CASTSNRDRDVGYGYTF. The CDR3 DNA follows: TGTGCCAGCACCTCAAACCGGGACAGGGATGTAGGCTATGGCTACACCTTC.

This rearrangement joins TRBV11-1 to TRBJ1-2; no definite D call. This CDR3 has 13 amino acids. Germline CDR1 is SGHAT and CDR2 is FQDESV (reference sequence). The V end lost 3 bases, the J end lost 4 bases, and 9 bases lay between the germline ends. CDR3 sequence: CASSFGRPYGYTF. The CDR3 region has the DNA TGTGCCAGCAGCTTCGGCAGGCCCTATGGCTACACCTTC.

The rearrangement joins TRBV7-3 to TRBJ2-1, with a weak D call TRBD1 (5 bases). Trimming left V 5 bases short and J 8 bases short, with 10 bases between. Germline V gives CDR1 SGHTA, CDR2 FQGTGA. The CDR3 is 12 residues long. The CDR3 nucleotides are TGTGCCAGCAGCCTAAACAGGTATGAGCAGTTCTTC. Translated, it gives CASSLNRYEQFF.

The genes are TRBV9 and TRBJ2-5, with 12 nucleotides matching TRBD2. V was clipped by 0 bases and J by 4 bases; unmatched bases: 1. The CDR3 is 15 amino acids. Germline V lookup: CDR1 SGDLS, CDR2 YYNGEE. The DNA for the CDR3 is TGTGCCAGCAGCGTAGGACTAGCGGGGGCAGAGACCCAGTACTTC. It codes for CASSVGLAGAETQYF.

V gene TRBV5-1 combines with J gene TRBJ1-2; weak D call: TRBD1 (6 bases). Germline V gene sequence: CDR1 SGHRS, CDR2 YFSETQ. Trimming removed 1 base from V and 7 bases from J, with 11 bases in between. This CDR3 has 13 amino acids. CDR3 loop: CASSLSGVAGYTF. CDR3 coding DNA: TGCGCCAGCAGCTTGTCAGGGGTCGCTGGCTACACCTTC.

The genes are TRBV5-1 and TRBJ2-7; 9 nucleotides match TRBD1. CDR1 SGHRS and CDR2 YFSETQ come from the germline V gene. This CDR3 has 13 amino acids. J lost 6 bases, V lost 7 bases, and 8 bases had no gene match. CDR3 in amino acids: CASSWTGVREQYF. CDR3 in DNA: TGCGCCAGCTCTTGGACAGGGGTGCGCGAGCAGTACTTC.

This clone was recorded only once. The chain is built from TRBV2 and TRBJ2-2; D is undetermined. V lost 8 bases and J 1 base, leaving 11 bases between the germline ends. The length of the CDR3 is 14 residues. Germline loops: CDR1 SNHLY, CDR2 FYNNEI. The CDR3 sequence: CASHGRLNTGELFF. CDR3 coding DNA: TGTGCCAGCCACGGCAGGTTGAACACCGGGGAGCTGTTTTTT. Full variable domain (missing parts from reference TRBV2 and TRBJ2-2): EPEVTQTPSHQVTQMGQEVILRCVPISNHLYFYWYRQILGQKVEFLVSFYNNEISEKSEIFDDQFSVERPDGSNFTLKIRSTKLEDSAMYFCASHGRLNTGELFFGEGSRLTVL.

V is TRBV2 and J is TRBJ2-5; 7 bases are a match to TRBD2. The CDR3 is 17 amino acids. CDR1 and CDR2 from the germline V gene are SNHLY and FYNNEI. V was clipped by 4 bases and J by 2 bases; unmatched bases: 13. CDR3 sequence reads: CASSVEVGSGVQETQYF. The CDR3 bases are TGTGCCAGCAGTGTGGAGGTGGGGAGCGGGGTACAAGAGACCCAGTACTTC.

This chain uses TRBV7-8 with TRBJ2-3, with D possibly being TRBD2 (5 bases). V lost 1 base to trimming and J lost 2 bases, with 10 bases between them. The CDR3 contains 15 residues. Germline lookup yields CDR1 SGHVS and CDR2 FQNEAQ. In nucleotides, the CDR3 is TGTGCCAGCAGCTTAGGTGCGGGCTACACAGATACGCAGTATTTT. Amino acid sequence: CASSLGAGYTDTQYF. Full variable domain (outside the CDR3, taken from reference TRBV7-8 and TRBJ2-3): GAGVSQSPRYKVAKRGQDVALRCDPISGHVSLFWYQQALGQGPEFLTYFQNEAQLDKSGLPSDRFFAERPEGSVSTLKIQRTQQEDSAVYLCASSLGAGYTDTQYFGPGTRLTVL.

The chain couples TRBV7-9 to TRBJ2-2; D uncertain. CDR1 and CDR2 (germline): SEHNR, FQNEAQ (reference sequence). Deletions cut 6 bases from V and 2 bases from J, with 4 bases between. The CDR3 is made up of 12 amino acids. In DNA, the CDR3 is TGTGCCAGCAGTTATAACACCGGGGAGCTGTTTTTT. Its protein product is CASSYNTGELFF.

The genes are TRBV28 and TRBJ2-2; D ambiguous. The ends were cut back, 4 bases at V and 1 base at J, with 4 bases in the middle. Looked up from germline, CDR1 is MDHEN and CDR2 is SYDVKM. This CDR3 has 13 residues. As DNA, the CDR3 is TGTGCCAGCAGTTACAGGAACACCGGGGAGCTGTTTTTT. It is translated as CASSYRNTGELFF. Complete variable domain (other parts from reference TRBV28 and TRBJ2-2): DVKVTQSSRYLVKRTGEKVFLECVQDMDHENMFWYRQDPGLGLRLIYFSYDVKMKEKGDIPEGYSVSREKKERFSLILESASTNQTSMYLCASSYRNTGELFFGEGSRLTVL.

The chain recombines TRBV5-1 with TRBJ2-7, with 9 bases identical to TRBD2. Germline CDR1 reads SGHRS; CDR2 reads YFSETQ. Trimming cost V 4 bases and J 0 bases; bases outside gene matches: 20. CDR3 length: 20 residues. Here the CDR3 DNA reads TGCGCCAGCAGCAAATTTCCGGTAGCGGGGGTACCTGATAGCTCCTACGAGCAGTACTTC. Residues: CASSKFPVAGVPDSSYEQYF.

The chain has TRBV18 and TRBJ1-4, with TRBD1 as a possible D gene (6 bases). V lost 4 bases, J lost 7 bases, and 7 bases lay in between. The CDR3 has 12 residues. Germline loops: CDR1 KGHSH, CDR2 LQKENI. The CDR3 spells CASSLQGEKLFF. The CDR3 bases are TGTGCCAGCTCACTACAGGGTGAAAAACTGTTTTTT.

This chain joins TRBV6-6 and TRBJ2-1; weak D call: TRBD2 (5 bases). Deletions cut 4 bases from V and 0 bases from J, with 7 bases between. The CDR3 extends over 14 amino acids. Germline lookup yields CDR1 MNHNY and CDR2 SVGAGI (reference sequence). Here the CDR3 reads CASSLANSYNEQFF. The CDR3 DNA follows: TGTGCCAGCAGTTTAGCGAACTCCTACAATGAGCAGTTCTTC.

This chain uses TRBV5-1 with TRBJ1-1, with 7 bases matching TRBD1. CDR1 is SGHRS, CDR2 YFSETQ, per germline. V was pared by 2 bases and J by 2 bases, with 9 bases of the junction left unmatched. This CDR3 comprises 16 residues. This CDR3 is CASSLGAGGLNTEAFF. The CDR3, as DNA: TGCGCCAGCAGCTTAGGTGCAGGGGGGTTAAACACTGAAGCTTTCTTT. Looking up the rest from reference TRBV5-1 and TRBJ1-1 gives the full variable domain: KAGVTQTPRYLIKTRGQQVTLSCSPISGHRSVSWYQQTPGQGLQFLFEYFSETQRNKGNFPGRFSGRQFSNSRSEMNVSTLELGDSALYLCASSLGAGGLNTEAFFGQGTRLTVV.